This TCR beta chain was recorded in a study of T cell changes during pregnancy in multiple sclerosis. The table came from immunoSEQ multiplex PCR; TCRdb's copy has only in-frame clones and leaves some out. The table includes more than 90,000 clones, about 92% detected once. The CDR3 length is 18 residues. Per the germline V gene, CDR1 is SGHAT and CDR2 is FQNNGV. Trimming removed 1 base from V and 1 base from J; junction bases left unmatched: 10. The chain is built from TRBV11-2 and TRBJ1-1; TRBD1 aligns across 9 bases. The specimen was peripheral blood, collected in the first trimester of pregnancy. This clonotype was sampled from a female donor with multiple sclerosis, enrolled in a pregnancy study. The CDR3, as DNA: TGTGCCAGCAGCTTAGGGGTGGGACAGGGCTGGAAGAACACTGAAGCTTTCTTT. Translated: CASSLGVGQGWKNTEAFF.